The present T cell receptor (beta chain) was sequenced within a study of STAT5B mutations in CD4+ large granular lymphocyte leukemia. Germline CDR1 SGHVS, CDR2 FQNEAQ. Trimming cost V 5 bases and J 4 bases, with 15 bases left between them. This CDR3 has 15 amino acids. The survey-level immunoSEQ assay was used. Sequenced by immunoSEQ multiplex PCR; TCRdb stores in-frame clones only, minus some. The sample holds 25,000 to 35,000 clones; 70% to 90% are singletons and the top ten take over 0.35%. The sequenced sample consisted of CD4+ T cells from blood buffy coats. This rearrangement joins TRBV7-8 to TRBJ1-5, with D maybe TRBD1 (6 bases). This receptor was taken from a human donor in good health. CDR3 protein: CASSLTGLTNQPQHF. The CDR3 coding sequence is TGTGCCAGCAGCCTAACAGGGTTAACGAATCAGCCCCAGCATTTT.